This is a list of T cell receptor beta chains from one sample in a study of graft-versus-host responses after intestinal transplantation. Method: immunoSEQ multiplex PCR; TCRdb's copy keeps in-frame clones and lacks some. The sample includes 75,000 to 100,000 clones, 75% to 95% of them seen just once. The specimen comprised PBMCs, sampled about 440 days after intestinal transplant. These receptors came from a human patient who received an intestinal transplant, so some T cells may come from the graft donor. The CDR3 runs from the conserved cysteine through the conserved F or W. D genes are given only for firm matches. Clone size, where shown, is once, few, many, or a class for clones that have expanded.

length: 14; J: TRBJ2-3; size: NA; D: NA; V: TRBV7-9; DNA: TGTGCCAGCAGGGGGGGCACTCCTTCTAATACGCAGTATTTT; CDR3: CASRGGTPSNTQYF
length: 13; J: TRBJ1-1; size: NA; D: NA; V: TRBV5-1; DNA: TGCGCCAGCAGCTTAGGGGTGAACACTGAAGCTTTCTTT; CDR3: CASSLGVNTEAFF
length: 14; J: TRBJ1-4; size: once; D: NA; V: TRBV2; DNA: TGTGCCAGGTCGGACAGCCTCGGTGGTGAAAAACTGTTTTTT; CDR3: CARSDSLGGEKLFF
length: 14; J: TRBJ1-2; size: NA; D: NA; V: TRBV6-5; DNA: TGTGCCAGCAGTTACAGGGGGGCGAACTATGGCTACACCTTC; CDR3: CASSYRGANYGYTF
length: 10; J: TRBJ2-5; size: NA; D: NA; V: TRBV5-1; DNA: TGCGCCAGCAGCTCGGAGACCCAGTACTTC; CDR3: CASSSETQYF
length: 13; J: TRBJ1-1; size: NA; D: NA; V: TRBV6-1; DNA: TGTGCCAGCAGCTATGGGAACTCACCCGAAGCTTTCTTT; CDR3: CASSYGNSPEAFF
length: 15; J: TRBJ2-5; size: NA; D: NA; V: TRBV25-1; DNA: TGTGCCAGCAGTGAAGCGACTACCCTCCAAGAGACCCAGTACTTC; CDR3: CASSEATTLQETQYF
length: 13; J: TRBJ2-7; size: NA; D: TRBD1; V: TRBV18; DNA: TGTGCCAGCTCACCACCGGACAGGGTCGAGCAGTACTTC; CDR3: CASSPPDRVEQYF
length: 18; J: TRBJ2-6; size: NA; D: TRBD1; V: TRBV5-4; DNA: TGTGCCAGCAGCTTGGTAGGACAGGGTCTCTCTGGGGCCAACGTCCTGACTTTC; CDR3: CASSLVGQGLSGANVLTF
length: 16; J: TRBJ1-3; size: few; D: NA; V: TRBV5-6; DNA: TGTGCCAGCAGCTACTACGGTTACCTCTCTGGAAACACCATATATTTT; CDR3: CASSYYGYLSGNTIYF